Each of the 26 T cell receptor beta chains below was sequenced from the same sample in a study of CD8 T cells in Susac syndrome. Random hexamers primed reverse transcription of about 0.45 to 1 ug RNA. TCRdb analysed the immunoSEQ multiplex PCR reads with MiXCR anew, one entry per CDR3 protein. This table holds 170,000 or so distinct CDR3 sequences, about 96% found once. The sequenced material came from CD4+ T cells from PBMCs. Every receptor here comes from a human donor with Susac syndrome.

This chain links TRBV7-3 with TRBJ2-1; D ambiguous. Germline V lookup: CDR1 SGHTA, CDR2 FQGTGA. V was pared by 1 base and J by 6 bases, with 13 bases between. This CDR3 spans 15 amino acids. CDR3 loop: CASSLRSWPTNEQFF. The CDR3, as DNA: TGTGCCAGCAGCTTAAGATCATGGCCGACCAATGAGCAGTTCTTC.

J is TRBJ1-5 and V is TRBV21-1. TRBV21-1 has pseudogene status. The CDR3 is 12 residues long. This CDR3 reads CASTASSQPQHF. DNA for the CDR3: TGTGCCAGCACCGCCTCAAGTCAGCCCCAGCATTTT.

V and J are TRBV14 and TRBJ2-5; the D gene is possibly TRBD1 (6 bases). Germline V gene lookup returns CDR1 SGHDN and CDR2 FVKESK. V dropped 2 bases and J dropped 3 bases, with 13 bases sitting between them. The CDR3 has 15 amino acids. The CDR3 DNA reads as TGTGCCAGCAGCCAACAGGGGATCACGAAAGAGACCCAGTACTTC. Its protein product is CASSQQGITKETQYF.

The chain employs TRBV3-1 and TRBJ2-5; tentatively, D is TRBD2 (5 bases). V lost 3 bases, J lost 5 bases, and 16 bases lay in between. CDR1 and CDR2 (germline): LGHDT, YNNKEL (reference sequence). CDR3 length: 15 residues. CDR3 amino acids: CASSHAPGNLETQYF. DNA for the CDR3: TGTGCCAGCAGCCACGCTCCGGGAAATTTGGAGACCCAGTACTTC.

The CDR3 here is CAWSVLSAGINYGYTF. The CDR3 DNA is TGTGCCTGGAGTGTCCTCAGCGCCGGGATTAACTATGGCTACACCTTC. The V call is TRBV30, the J call TRBJ1-2; D not certain. The V end was cut by 0 bases, the J end by 1 base, with 15 bases between. The CDR3 sequence is 16 residues long. The germline V gene encodes CDR1 GTSNPN and CDR2 SVGIG (reference sequence).

The chain has TRBV28 and TRBJ2-7; D is unclear. V was pared by 4 bases and J by 7 bases, with 14 bases between. This CDR3 contains 13 residues. The germline V gene has CDR1 MDHEN and CDR2 SYDVKM. CDR3 nucleotide sequence: TGTGCCAGCAGTTCTAACATGGAAATGGAGCAGTACTTC. Amino acid sequence: CASSSNMEMEQYF.

The chain has TRBV25-1 and TRBJ2-7, with a possible D match to TRBD1 (6 bases). Deletions cut 6 bases from V and 1 base from J, with 13 bases between. CDR1 and CDR2 (germline): MGHDK, SYGVNS. The CDR3 extends over 14 amino acids. CDR3 sequence reads: CASSPSGVSYEQYF. Written as DNA, the CDR3 is TGTGCCAGCAGCCCGTCAGGGGTATCCTACGAGCAGTACTTC.

The gene calls are TRBV14 and TRBJ2-1; perhaps TRBD1 as D (6 bases). The CDR3 is made up of 14 amino acids. Trimming shortened V by 5 bases and J by 3 bases, and 11 bases separated the two germline ends. Germline values: CDR1 SGHDN, CDR2 FVKESK. The CDR3 sequence is CASSGTQYYNEQFF. In DNA form, the CDR3 reads TGTGCCAGCAGCGGGACACAATACTACAATGAGCAGTTCTTC.

The chain links TRBV29-1 to TRBJ1-6; D is undetermined. V gave up 5 bases and J gave up 6 bases, with 11 bases separating them. This CDR3 contains 13 residues. Germline V lookup: CDR1 SQVTM, CDR2 ANQGSEA. CDR3: CSVRREINSPLHF. CDR3 sequence (DNA): TGCAGCGTTAGACGGGAGATTAATTCACCCCTCCACTTT.

This clonotype appeared a single time. This rearrangement joins TRBV19 to TRBJ2-6, with D tentatively TRBD1 or TRBD2 (5 bases each). The V gene lost 9 bases and the J gene lost 2 bases, with 14 bases spanning the gap. The CDR3 is 15 residues long. From germline, CDR1 is LNHDA and CDR2 SQIVND (reference sequence). CDR3 amino acids: CASSRGKAGANVLTF. CDR3 bases: TGTGCCAGCAGCCGGGGCAAGGCTGGGGCCAACGTCCTGACTTTC.

The chain recombines TRBV20-1 with TRBJ1-5; 7 nucleotides align to TRBD1. The CDR3 is made up of 15 amino acids. V shed 6 bases, J shed 4 bases, and the junction held 12 bases outside the gene matches. In germline, CDR1 is DFQATT, CDR2 SNEGSKA (reference sequence). The CDR3 DNA reads as TGCAGTGCAAAGCCCGGCAGGGGACAGAATCAGCCCCAGCATTTT. Its translation: CSAKPGRGQNQPQHF.

The chain carries TRBV29-1 and TRBJ2-5, with 9 positions matching TRBD1. The CDR3 contains 12 residues. J was trimmed by 4 bases and V by 7 bases; bases with no gene match: 4. Per the germline V gene, CDR1 is SQVTM and CDR2 is ANQGSEA. This CDR3 reads CSAMTGGETQYF. CDR3 nucleotides: TGCAGCGCAATGACAGGGGGAGAGACCCAGTACTTC.

Comments on this clonotype: A junction boundary mismatches the germline segment, possibly from a read error. The gene calls are TRBV7-7 and TRBJ2-6, with D possibly TRBD1 on 6 matching bases. CDR3 size: 17 residues. Looked up from germline, CDR1 is SSHAT and CDR2 is FNYEAQ (reference sequence). DNA for the CDR3: TGTGCTAGCAGCCCACAGCAGGGGATCTCTGGGGCCAACGTCCTGACTTTC. Translation gives CASSPQQGISGANVLTF.

J is TRBJ1-5 and V is TRBV6-2 or TRBV6-3; 9 bases fit TRBD1. Per the germline V gene, CDR1 is MNHEY and CDR2 is SVGEGT. Unmatched junction bases numbered 2, after V lost 2 bases and J lost 6 bases. CDR3 length equals 14 residues. The CDR3: CASSYVDRGQPQHF. Here the CDR3 DNA reads TGTGCCAGCAGTTACGTGGACAGGGGTCAGCCCCAGCATTTT.

The count of this clonotype is one. The rearrangement uses TRBV4-1 and TRBJ1-5; 8 bases agree with TRBD1. The germline gives CDR1 MGHRA, CDR2 YSYEKL. The junction had 5 bases not matched to a gene; V was cut back by 1 base and J by 6 bases. The CDR3 sequence is 15 residues long. CDR3 DNA sequence: TGCGCCAGCAGCCAAGGGGGACAGGAGGGTCAGCCCCAGCATTTT. This sequence encodes CASSQGGQEGQPQHF.

The chain has TRBV15 and TRBJ2-5; TRBD1 might be the D (5 bases). The length of the CDR3 is 13 residues. V lost 10 bases and J 2 bases, leaving 14 bases between the germline ends. Germline CDR1 and CDR2: LNHNV and YYDKDF (reference sequence). In DNA, the CDR3 is TGTGCCAGCGCCCGACAGCTACAAGAGACCCAGTACTTC. It codes for CASARQLQETQYF.

The chain recombines TRBV29-1 with TRBJ2-3, with TRBD1 as a possible D gene (5 bases). CDR3 length: 13 residues. Germline V gene sequence: CDR1 SQVTM, CDR2 ANQGSEA. Between the trimmed V and J ends, which lost 4 bases and 6 bases, there was a span of 14 bases. This CDR3 is CSVVGARTDTQYF. The CDR3, as DNA: TGCAGCGTTGTTGGGGCAAGAACCGATACGCAGTATTTT.

A single count supports this clonotype. The chain is built from TRBV19 and TRBJ1-5; D perhaps matches TRBD1 (5 bases). There are 16 residues in the CDR3. Germline V gene lookup returns CDR1 LNHDA and CDR2 SQIVND (reference sequence). The germline V and J ends were trimmed by 3 bases and 7 bases, with 19 bases remaining between them. In nucleotides, the CDR3 is TGTGCCAGTAGTATGTTGGGGGAGGGAAAGGACCAGCCCCAGCATTTT. Protein product: CASSMLGEGKDQPQHF.

This rearrangement joins TRBV24-1 to TRBJ2-3, with 7 bases identical to TRBD1. Germline assignment: CDR1 KGHDR and CDR2 SFDVKD. This CDR3 contains 14 residues. V trimming: 7 bases; J trimming: 3 bases; junction bases outside the gene matches: 6. Written as DNA, the CDR3 is TGTGCCACCAGCGAGGGGGCGAGAACAGATACGCAGTATTTT. Translating gives CATSEGARTDTQYF.

The chain links TRBV14 to TRBJ2-3; D is perhaps TRBD1 (6 bases). Germline-derived CDR1 and CDR2 are SGHDN and FVKESK. The CDR3 contains 14 residues. V was trimmed by 3 bases and J by 3 bases, leaving 10 bases between them. The CDR3: CASSHGQNTDTQYF. The CDR3 DNA reads TGTGCCAGCAGCCACGGACAGAATACAGATACGCAGTATTTT.

This clonotype was recorded a few times. The chain has TRBV29-1 and TRBJ2-1; no reliable D call. In germline, CDR1 is SQVTM, CDR2 ANQGSEA. Trimming took 2 bases from V and 6 from J, leaving 8 bases between them. CDR3 length: 12 amino acids. CDR3 protein: CSVERSGNEQFF. The CDR3 bases are TGCAGCGTTGAACGATCTGGCAATGAGCAGTTCTTC.

This chain connects TRBV5-6 to TRBJ1-5; tentatively, D is TRBD1 (5 bases). There are 13 residues in the CDR3. V lost 4 bases to trimming and J lost 4 bases, with 9 bases between them. From germline, CDR1 is SGHDT and CDR2 YYEEEE. The chain's CDR3 is CASSDQGNQPQHF. The CDR3 coding sequence is TGTGCCAGCAGCGATCAGGGTAATCAGCCCCAGCATTTT.

V is TRBV20-1 and J is TRBJ2-1; D unresolved. The CDR3 consists of 16 residues. In germline, CDR1 is DFQATT, CDR2 SNEGSKA (reference sequence). V was trimmed by 6 bases and J by 0 bases, leaving 18 bases between them. DNA of the CDR3: TGCAGTGCCGTTTATGGCGGTCCTAACTCCTACAATGAGCAGTTCTTC. Its translation: CSAVYGGPNSYNEQFF.

The table lists this clonotype with a count of one. V usage is TRBV5-4 and J usage is TRBJ1-2; D gene ambiguous. This CDR3 has 12 amino acids. V gave up 2 bases and J gave up 3 bases, with 5 bases separating them. Per germline, CDR1 SGHNT and CDR2 YYREEE (reference sequence). CDR3 nucleotides: TGTGCCAGCAGCTTCCCCTACTATGGCTACACCTTC. Protein product: CASSFPYYGYTF.

This chain links TRBV24-1 with TRBJ2-1, with 7 bases that match TRBD2. With 3 bases clipped from V and 12 bases from J, the junction kept 7 bases outside the gene matches. CDR1 is KGHDR and CDR2 is SFDVKD in the germline V gene. The CDR3 covers 13 residues. The DNA for the CDR3 is TGTGCCACCAGTGATCGGACTAGATCCGCGCAGTTCTTC. Translating it yields CATSDRTRSAQFF.

This chain joins TRBV10-3 and TRBJ2-1; D may be TRBD2 (6 bases). The CDR3 runs to 13 residues. The V end was cut by 10 bases, the J end by 5 bases, with 15 bases between. CDR1 and CDR2 from the germline V gene are ENHRY and SYGVKD. CDR3 in DNA: TGTGCCACCCGGGGGTCGGGTGACAATGAGCAGTTCTTC. Translated: CATRGSGDNEQFF.